This T cell receptor beta chain was captured in a study of blood T cell repertoires in COVID-19 (dated by TCRdb to the early 2020s). With respect to the entire study: The collaborator samples originated in the United States, Italy and Spain and spanned the acute and convalescent phases of COVID-19. The material from the prospective study consisted of cDNA or gDNA derived from T cells, B-cell-depleted T cells, or PBMCs. The dataset comprised deeply sampled blood TCRbeta repertoires from subjects exposed to, actively infected with, or recovered from COVID-19. The repertoires were made available in a free public database intended to serve as a resource for research on the immune response to SARS-CoV-2. Samples came from the ongoing ImmuneRACE study (first 160 participants) plus 1,254 subjects from 6 global collaborators. Nearly every sample came with metadata listing a de-identified subject ID, COVID-19 status, age in years and sex. Where available, HLA class I and class II types were obtained from metadata supplied by the sample provider rather than from assay-based typing.

The immunoSEQ Assay, a bias-controlled multiplex PCR, was used to amplify TCRbeta CDR3 regions from genomic DNA. The published analysis was carried out like this. Nucleated cell counts per sample were estimated from amplification of reference gene primers within the assay. To quantify the absolute abundance of each unique TCRbeta CDR3 rearrangement, sequence reads were collapsed and filtered. For each sample, productive Simpson clonality was calculated by taking the square root of Simpson's diversity index across productive rearrangements. Held by TCRdb, this immuneACCESS table contains in-frame sequences only and omits some clones. Under half of the omission traces to an unresolved V gene where checked; the cause of the rest is unknown. That table gives V, J and clone size, and the DNA gave D and trimming. The sample table holds roughly 43,000 clones, of which about four fifths were seen once. Clones ranked in the top ten supply around 4.2% of the sample.

Regarding this clone: It has no known antigen specificity. Per-nucleotide qualities are absent, and no much larger clonotype sits a single base away.

The research as a whole found: Clinical and demographic metadata were provided uncurated, with the amount varying by source and participant.

Collaborating institutions collected whole blood in K2EDTA tubes following their own protocols. For TCRbeta analysis, collaborators shipped samples as frozen whole blood, isolated PBMCs, or DNA extracted from either of those sample types. Here V drops 1 base and J drops 8 bases, and the junction holds 7 bases not matched to any gene. Taken from cysteine to phenylalanine, the CDR3 has 14 residues. Only the CDR3 portion is preserved as DNA: 42 bases, with reading frame beginning at the first base. CDR1 SEHNR and CDR2 FQNEAQ are derived from the germline V gene (reference sequence). Rearrangement joined TRBV7-9 to TRBJ1-2, with 7 junctional bases fitting TRBD1. This sequence originates from a woman aged 70-85 years with acute or convalescent COVID-19. What was sequenced was peripheral blood. Read as DNA, the sequence is TGTGCCAGCAGCTTAGGACAGGGAGGAGGGGGCTACACCTTC. This yields the protein CASSLGQGGGGYTF.